The rows below give T cell receptor beta chains drawn from one sample of a study of T cells in Graves' hyperthyroidism and ophthalmopathy. MiXCR, applied by TCRdb to the multiplex PCR reads, yields one record per CDR3 protein. Of under 350,000 distinct CDR3 sequences in the sample, about 20% were seen once. Sequencing was done on a sample of blood. These receptors originate from a woman aged 50 to 60 with Graves' hyperthyroidism. CDR3s include the opening cysteine and the closing phenylalanine or tryptophan. The D gene is left open where the match is weak. Size is omitted from some rows. Given values are once, few, many or a class for expanded clones.

abundance: .
d_gene: .
j_gene: TRBJ1-2
v_gene: TRBV6-1
CDR3nt: TGTGCCAGCAGTGATGCGGGGGCGCCTAACCCTTATGGCTACACCTTC
CDR3aa: CASSDAGAPNPYGYTF

abundance: many
d_gene: .
j_gene: TRBJ1-6
v_gene: TRBV11-2
CDR3nt: TGTGCCAGCAGCTTAGATAGGGACGGGTCCTATTCACCCCTCCACTTT
CDR3aa: CASSLDRDGSYSPLHF

abundance: many
d_gene: .
j_gene: TRBJ2-2
v_gene: TRBV5-1
CDR3nt: TGCGCCAGCACCCCTCCGGGACCTAGGGCCGGGGAGCTGTTTTTT
CDR3aa: CASTPPGPRAGELFF

abundance: .
d_gene: TRBD2
j_gene: TRBJ2-1
v_gene: TRBV6-4
CDR3nt: TGTGCCAGCAGTTCGGGGGGGCCTGGCAATGAGCAGTTCTTC
CDR3aa: CASSSGGPGNEQFF

abundance: many
d_gene: TRBD2
j_gene: TRBJ2-3
v_gene: TRBV7-3
CDR3nt: TGTGCCAGCAGCAATAGCGGGGAATTGCAGTATTTT
CDR3aa: CASSNSGELQYF

abundance: many
d_gene: .
j_gene: TRBJ2-1
v_gene: TRBV11-2
CDR3nt: TGTGCCAGCAGCTTAAGGGGGGCCTGGGACGATGAGCAGTTCTTC
CDR3aa: CASSLRGAWDDEQFF

abundance: many
d_gene: .
j_gene: TRBJ1-1
v_gene: TRBV5-1
CDR3nt: TGCGCCAGCAGCTTGGTCCAGGGAGCCACTGAAGCTTTCTTT
CDR3aa: CASSLVQGATEAFF

abundance: many
d_gene: .
j_gene: TRBJ1-1
v_gene: TRBV3-1
CDR3nt: TGTGCCAGCAGCCAAGTTAGGACGAGGGGCACTGAAGCTTTCTTT
CDR3aa: CASSQVRTRGTEAFF

abundance: many
d_gene: .
j_gene: TRBJ1-2
v_gene: TRBV14
CDR3nt: TGTGCCAGCAGCCAAGACCGCAGTGCGGACTATGGCTACACCTTC
CDR3aa: CASSQDRSADYGYTF

abundance: many
d_gene: .
j_gene: TRBJ2-5
v_gene: TRBV30
CDR3nt: TGTGCCTGGAGTGTCTCCGAACAAGAGACCCAGTACTTC
CDR3aa: CAWSVSEQETQYF

abundance: few
d_gene: .
j_gene: TRBJ2-1
v_gene: TRBV4-1
CDR3nt: TGCGCCAGCAGCCAAGTGATGCAGGACTCCTACAATGAGCAGTTCTTC
CDR3aa: CASSQVMQDSYNEQFF

abundance: .
d_gene: TRBD2
j_gene: TRBJ2-5
v_gene: TRBV5-6
CDR3nt: TGTGCCAGCAGCTTGGCCACCAGCGGGAGGGCCGGGGAGACCCAGTACTTC
CDR3aa: CASSLATSGRAGETQYF

abundance: few
d_gene: TRBD2
j_gene: TRBJ2-2
v_gene: TRBV6-2/TRBV6-3
CDR3nt: TGTGCCAGCAGTTACTCGTTTCTAGCGGGAGGCACGAACACCGGGGAGCTGTTTTTT
CDR3aa: CASSYSFLAGGTNTGELFF

abundance: .
d_gene: TRBD1
j_gene: TRBJ2-1
v_gene: TRBV5-6
CDR3nt: TGTGCCAGCAGCTTGGTGGGACAGACGAGCCTTCTCAATGAGCAGTTCTTC
CDR3aa: CASSLVGQTSLLNEQFF

abundance: few
d_gene: TRBD1
j_gene: TRBJ1-1
v_gene: TRBV7-2
CDR3nt: TGTGCCAGCAGCTGGGACAGGGAGACTGAAGCTTTCTTT
CDR3aa: CASSWDRETEAFF

abundance: many
d_gene: TRBD1
j_gene: TRBJ1-5
v_gene: TRBV11-2
CDR3nt: TGTGCCAGCAGCTTCTCTGACAGGGAGAATCAGCCCCAGCATTTT
CDR3aa: CASSFSDRENQPQHF

abundance: few
d_gene: .
j_gene: TRBJ2-7
v_gene: TRBV10-3
CDR3nt: TGTGCCATCGGGGGCTCCTACGAGCAGTACTTC
CDR3aa: CAIGGSYEQYF

abundance: many
d_gene: .
j_gene: TRBJ2-5
v_gene: TRBV28
CDR3nt: TGTGCCAGCAGTGCCCCGAGGAGGGGGCAAGAGACCCAGTACTTC
CDR3aa: CASSAPRRGQETQYF

abundance: .
d_gene: TRBD1
j_gene: TRBJ2-6
v_gene: TRBV10-3
CDR3nt: TGTGCCATCAGTGATGACCGGGACAGGGCCTCTGGGGCCAACGTCCTGACTTTC
CDR3aa: CAISDDRDRASGANVLTF

abundance: many
d_gene: TRBD1
j_gene: TRBJ1-1
v_gene: TRBV27
CDR3nt: TGTGCCAGTAAAGACAGGGCGTTCACTGAAGCTTTCTTT
CDR3aa: CASKDRAFTEAFF

abundance: few
d_gene: TRBD1
j_gene: TRBJ1-2
v_gene: TRBV29-1
CDR3nt: TGCAGCGTTGCCGTTACAGGGGGCGCTGGGTATGGCTACACCTTC
CDR3aa: CSVAVTGGAGYGYTF

abundance: .
d_gene: .
j_gene: TRBJ2-2
v_gene: TRBV19
CDR3nt: TGTGCCAGTTCGGCGGGACGAAACACCGGGGAGCTGTTTTTT
CDR3aa: CASSAGRNTGELFF

abundance: few
d_gene: TRBD2
j_gene: TRBJ2-1
v_gene: TRBV20-1
CDR3nt: TGCAGTGCTAGTGGGGAGGCGGGAGGGCCAGCCACCTACAATGAGCAGTTCTTC
CDR3aa: CSASGEAGGPATYNEQFF

abundance: many
d_gene: .
j_gene: TRBJ1-2
v_gene: TRBV2
CDR3nt: TGTGCCAGCAGTGAGGGGATCGACTATGGCTACACCTTC
CDR3aa: CASSEGIDYGYTF

abundance: .
d_gene: .
j_gene: TRBJ2-5
v_gene: TRBV20-1
CDR3nt: TGCAGTGCCTTAGTCGGGGGACCAGAGACCCAGTACTTC
CDR3aa: CSALVGGPETQYF

abundance: few
d_gene: .
j_gene: TRBJ2-3
v_gene: TRBV30
CDR3nt: TGTGCCTGGAGTCCCGGAGGTTCAGATACGCAGTATTTT
CDR3aa: CAWSPGGSDTQYF

abundance: many
d_gene: .
j_gene: TRBJ1-1
v_gene: TRBV3-1
CDR3nt: TGTGCCAGCAGCCAAGAGGACCGATTGAACACTGAAGCTTTCTTT
CDR3aa: CASSQEDRLNTEAFF